The clone carrying this T cell receptor beta chain was counted between two and nine times. Its antigen is unknown. This record comes from a study of blood T cells in healthy people across ages. Study results and limitations: Whereas aged donors had fewer naive CD4+ cells, long-lived donors had more of them and higher diversity.

Sample-barcoded 5' priming and a J-beta primer mix drove a second PCR of 7 to 11 cycles. With 12 random nucleotides, a template-switch adaptor tagged each individual cDNA molecule. TCRdb recomputed calls from the 5' RACE reads with MiXCR, one row per CDR3 protein. The data contain about 800,000 distinct CDR3 sequences, 20% to 30% of them singletons. Between the trimmed V and J ends, which lost 2 bases and 5 bases, there was a span of 16 bases. Germline V CDR1 and CDR2: MNHNS, SASEGT. The CDR3 spans 15 residues. Isolated PBMCs totaled at least 6.5 million in each sample. These data are also associated with another study on T cells of mothers and their children.

The rearrangement links TRBV6-1 to TRBJ2-7, with D possibly being TRBD1 (6 bases). Sequenced: blood. The sequence was collected from a boy between 10 and 17 years old in good health. This chain's CDR3 is CASSELQGRSDEQYF. The CDR3 coding sequence is TGTGCCAGCAGTGAATTGCAGGGGCGTTCTGACGAGCAGTACTTC.